Below are 17 T cell receptor beta chains sequenced from a single sample in a study of OX40 agonist ivuxolimab in advanced cancers. Clones were read by immunoSEQ multiplex PCR, and TCRdb kept only the in-frame ones, dropping some. This table holds some 68,000 clones, around 87% found once. The input for sequencing was CD4+ or CD8+ T cells sorted from blood, taken in a trial of the OX40 agonist ivuxolimab. Receptors were obtained from an adult with an advanced solid tumor such as melanoma, head and neck, liver or kidney cancer.

The J gene is TRBJ1-3, the V gene TRBV7-9; TRBD1 aligns across 7 bases. V shed 4 bases, J shed 4 bases, and the junction held 7 bases outside the gene matches. Germline lookup yields CDR1 SEHNR and CDR2 FQNEAQ (reference sequence). The CDR3 consists of 15 residues. The CDR3, as DNA: TGTGCCAGCAGCTCCCTCACGGACAGGGGAAACACCATATATTTT. Protein sequence: CASSSLTDRGNTIYF.

The chain uses TRBV9 and TRBJ2-7, with D possibly matching TRBD1 (6 bases). Germline CDR1 SGDLS, CDR2 YYNGEE. The V gene lost 4 bases and the J gene lost 4 bases, with 18 bases spanning the gap. The length of the CDR3 is 15 residues. CDR3 DNA: TGTGCCAGCAGCCTACTGCCGGGACACCTATACGAGCAGTACTTC. This sequence encodes CASSLLPGHLYEQYF.

CDR3: CASSLRQGERNTIYF. Written as DNA, the CDR3 is TGTGCCAGTAGTCTTCGACAGGGGGAGAGAAACACCATATATTTT. The chain joins TRBV19 to TRBJ1-3; 9 bases match TRBD1. The V and J ends lost 5 bases and 5 bases, in that order; junction bases with no gene match: 7. The CDR3 covers 15 residues. CDR1 and CDR2 from the germline V gene are LNHDA and SQIVND (reference sequence).

V usage is TRBV19 and J usage is TRBJ2-5; D unclear. This CDR3 region has 10 residues. The V and J ends lost 8 bases and 2 bases respectively, with 3 bases between them. Germline V gives CDR1 LNHDA, CDR2 SQIVND (reference sequence). The CDR3 loop reads CASGQETQYF. The CDR3 DNA follows: TGTGCCAGTGGACAAGAGACCCAGTACTTC.

DNA of the CDR3: TGTGCCAGCAGCTTGCCGGGACAGCTCTACGAGCAGTACTTC. This translates into CASSLPGQLYEQYF. This chain connects TRBV6-6 to TRBJ2-5; 7 nucleotides line up with TRBD1. The J call may be faulty, since TRBJ2-7 better matches the DNA end. The germline CDR1 and CDR2 sequences are MNHNY and SVGAGI (reference sequence). This CDR3 contains 14 residues.

A single count supports this clone. This chain joins TRBV7-3 and TRBJ2-2, with unresolved D. The V end lost 4 bases, the J end lost 4 bases, and 19 bases lay between the germline ends. The CDR3 has 17 residues. The V gene's germline CDR1 is SGHTA and CDR2 FQGTGA. The CDR3 bases are TGTGCCAGCAGCTCTAGGCGCGGCGACGGAGTCACCGGGGAGCTGTTTTTT. Its protein is CASSSRRGDGVTGELFF. The whole variable domain, filled in from reference TRBV7-3 and TRBJ2-2, reads GAGVSQTPSNKVTEKGKYVELRCDPISGHTALYWYRQSLGQGPEFLIYFQGTGAADDSGLPNDRFFAVRPEGSVSTLKIQRTERGDSAVYLCASSSRRGDGVTGELFFGEGSRLTVL.

V is TRBV5-4 and J is TRBJ1-2; D is uncertain. The length of the CDR3 is 14 residues. Trimming left V 1 base short and J 8 bases short, with 15 bases between. Germline CDR1 is SGHNT and CDR2 is YYREEE (reference sequence). DNA of the CDR3: TGTGCCAGCAGCTTGCTTGGCAGTCCCATGGGCTACACCTTC. Translating it yields CASSLLGSPMGYTF.

This clone was observed once. The gene calls are TRBV4-2 and TRBJ2-7; the D gene is possibly TRBD2 (6 bases). The CDR3 is 17 residues long. V gave up 1 base and J gave up 3 bases, with 19 bases separating them. Germline CDR1 reads LGHNA; CDR2 reads YNFKEQ. CDR3 sequence: CASSQGLVSPPRYEQYF. In DNA, the CDR3 is TGTGCCAGCAGCCAAGGACTAGTCTCCCCTCCCCGCTACGAGCAGTACTTC.

As concerns this clone: Compared with germline, one end of the junction differs, possibly owing to a read error. V usage is TRBV20-1 and J usage is TRBJ1-1; D unresolved. The germline CDR1 and CDR2 sequences are DFQATT and SNEGSKA (reference sequence). The CDR3 is made up of 11 amino acids. CDR3 DNA sequence: TGCAGTGCCAGAGATGGGGTCTCAGCTTTCTTT. This translates into CSARDGVSAFF.

This clone showed up just a few times. The chain employs TRBV6-5 and TRBJ1-5; D remains unclear. The CDR3 sequence is 14 residues long. CDR1 is MNHEY, CDR2 SVGAGI, per germline. The V end lost 5 bases, the J end lost 6 bases, and 14 bases lay between the germline ends. CDR3 region: CASSRQDGVQPQHF. CDR3 nucleotide sequence: TGTGCCAGCAGTCGCCAGGACGGAGTTCAGCCCCAGCATTTT.

This rearrangement joins TRBV5-1 to TRBJ2-7; TRBD1 matches 9 bases. CDR3 size: 15 residues. Trimming at V came to 3 bases and at J to 6 bases, leaving 10 bases not matched to a gene. Germline assignment: CDR1 SGHRS and CDR2 YFSETQ. Here the CDR3 DNA reads TGCGCCAGCAGCTCGGGACAGGGAGGTATAGGCGAGCAGTACTTC. Translation gives CASSSGQGGIGEQYF.

The genes are TRBV5-1 and TRBJ2-7, with TRBD2 matching over 11 bases. V gave up 4 bases and J gave up 5 bases; unmatched junction bases: 11. Germline V gene data show CDR1 as SGHRS and CDR2 as YFSETQ. CDR3 length equals 16 residues. DNA for the CDR3: TGCGCCAGCAGCGTGTCCACTAGCGGGGGTGTCGACGAGCAGTACTTC. It specifies CASSVSTSGGVDEQYF.

The chain couples TRBV2 to TRBJ1-6; no definite D call. Looked up from germline, CDR1 is SNHLY and CDR2 is FYNNEI. CDR3 length equals 13 residues. Trimming took 10 bases from V and 7 from J, leaving 14 bases between them. As DNA, the CDR3 is TGTGCCACTTTTATAGAGAGGAATTCACCCCTCCACTTT. This sequence encodes CATFIERNSPLHF.

The chain carries TRBV6-6 and TRBJ2-7, with 10 positions matching TRBD1. This CDR3 has 14 amino acids. Trimming cost V 3 bases and J 7 bases; bases outside gene matches: 6. The germline gives CDR1 MNHNY, CDR2 SVGAGI (reference sequence). CDR3 residues: CASSYDRGRFEQYF. The DNA of the CDR3 is TGTGCCAGCAGTTATGACAGGGGGCGCTTTGAGCAGTACTTC.

With respect to this clone: The junction and the germline gene differ at one end; a read error may be behind it. The J gene is TRBJ1-5, the V gene TRBV4-1, with TRBD1 matching 7 bases. Per germline, CDR1 MGHRA and CDR2 YSYEKL. This CDR3 spans 17 amino acids. This CDR3 reads CASSQALGGGGNQSQHF. In DNA form, the CDR3 reads TGCGCCAGCAGCCAAGCGTTGGGGGGAGGGGGCAATCAGTCCCAGCATTTT.

The chain combines TRBV7-8 with TRBJ1-5; a possible D gene is TRBD1 (6 bases). This CDR3 comprises 16 residues. Germline V gives CDR1 SGHVS, CDR2 FQNEAQ. V lost 1 base and J 3 bases, leaving 13 bases between the germline ends. The CDR3: CASSLGAGANNQPQHF. The CDR3, as DNA: TGTGCCAGCAGCTTAGGAGCAGGGGCTAACAATCAGCCCCAGCATTTT.

This clone came up a few times. The same CDR3 can be traced to other DNA sequences in this sample. This chain links TRBV18 with TRBJ1-4, with 10 positions matching TRBD1. The CDR3 covers 14 residues. V was clipped by 3 bases and J by 5 bases; unmatched bases: 0. Germline-derived CDR1 and CDR2 are KGHSH and LQKENI. The DNA of the CDR3 is TGTGCCAGCTCACCGGGACAGGGGAATGAAAAACTGTTTTTT. Encoded protein: CASSPGQGNEKLFF. The full variable domain, completed using reference TRBV18 and TRBJ1-4, is NAGVMQNPRHLVRRRGQEARLRCSPMKGHSHVYWYRQLPEEGLKFMVYLQKENIIDESGMPKERFSAEFPKEGPSILRIQQVVRGDSAAYFCASSPGQGNEKLFFGSGTQLSVL.